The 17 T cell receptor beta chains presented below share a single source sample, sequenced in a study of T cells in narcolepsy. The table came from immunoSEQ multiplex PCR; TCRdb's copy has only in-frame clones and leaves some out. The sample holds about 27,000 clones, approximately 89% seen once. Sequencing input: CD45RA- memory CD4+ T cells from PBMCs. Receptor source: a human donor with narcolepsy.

CDR3 DNA sequence: TGTGCCAGCAGTCCAGGGACAGCAAACTACTATGGCTACACCTTC. The encoded protein is CASSPGTANYYGYTF. The genes are TRBV28 and TRBJ1-2, with 7 bases lining up with TRBD1. The CDR3 totals 15 residues. Germline V CDR1 and CDR2: MDHEN, SYDVKM. V lost 5 bases and J lost 3; bases outside the gene matches: 9.

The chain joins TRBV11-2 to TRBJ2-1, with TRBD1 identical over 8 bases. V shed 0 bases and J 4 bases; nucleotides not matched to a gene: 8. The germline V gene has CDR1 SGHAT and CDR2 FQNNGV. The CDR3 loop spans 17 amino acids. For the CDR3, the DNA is TGTGCCAGCAGCTTAGAAGGTTGGGGGACAGGATACAATGAGCAGTTCTTC. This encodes CASSLEGWGTGYNEQFF.

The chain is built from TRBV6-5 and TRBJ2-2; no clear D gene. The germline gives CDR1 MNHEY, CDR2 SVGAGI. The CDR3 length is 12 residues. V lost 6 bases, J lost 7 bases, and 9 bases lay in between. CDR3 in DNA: TGTGCCAGCAGGAAAGAACACGGGGAGCTGTTTTTT. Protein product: CASRKEHGELFF.

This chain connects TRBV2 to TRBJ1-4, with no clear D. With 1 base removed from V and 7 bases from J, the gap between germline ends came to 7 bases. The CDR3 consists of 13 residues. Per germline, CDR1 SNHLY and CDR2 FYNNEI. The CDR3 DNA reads TGTGCCAGCAGTGAAGGTTTTAGTGAAAAACTGTTTTTT. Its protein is CASSEGFSEKLFF.

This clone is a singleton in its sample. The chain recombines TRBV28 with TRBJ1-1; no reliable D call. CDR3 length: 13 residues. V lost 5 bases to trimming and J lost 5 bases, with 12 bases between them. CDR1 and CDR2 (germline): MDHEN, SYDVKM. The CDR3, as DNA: TGTGCCAGCAGTCCAGCGAAGGGAACTGAAGCTTTCTTT. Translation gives CASSPAKGTEAFF.

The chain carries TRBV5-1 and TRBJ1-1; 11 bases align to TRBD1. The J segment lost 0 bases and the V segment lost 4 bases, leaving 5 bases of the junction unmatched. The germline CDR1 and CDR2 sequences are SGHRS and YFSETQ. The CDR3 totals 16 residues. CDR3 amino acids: CASSRTGGEMNTEAFF. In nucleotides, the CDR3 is TGCGCCAGCAGCCGGACAGGGGGCGAGATGAACACTGAAGCTTTCTTT.

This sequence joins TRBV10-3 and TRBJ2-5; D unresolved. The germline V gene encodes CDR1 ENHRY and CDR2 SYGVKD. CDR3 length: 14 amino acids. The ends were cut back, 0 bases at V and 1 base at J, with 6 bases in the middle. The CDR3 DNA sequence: TGTGCCATCAGTGAGTCGGGCTCCCAAGAGACCCAGTACTTC. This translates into CAISESGSQETQYF.

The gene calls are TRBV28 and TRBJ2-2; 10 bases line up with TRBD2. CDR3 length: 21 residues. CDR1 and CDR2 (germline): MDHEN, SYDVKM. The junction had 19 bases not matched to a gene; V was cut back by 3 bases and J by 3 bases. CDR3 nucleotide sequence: TGTGCCAGCAGTTTGGCCGCCGCTACAAACGTAGCGGGGGGCCACACCGGGGAGCTGTTTTTT. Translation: CASSLAAATNVAGGHTGELFF.

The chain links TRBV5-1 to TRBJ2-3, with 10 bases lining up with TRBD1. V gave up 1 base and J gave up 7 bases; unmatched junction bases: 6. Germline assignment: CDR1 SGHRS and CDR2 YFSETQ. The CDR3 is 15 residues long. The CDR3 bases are TGCGCCAGCAGCTTGCGGTGGACAGGGGGAAATACGCAGTATTTT. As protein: CASSLRWTGGNTQYF.

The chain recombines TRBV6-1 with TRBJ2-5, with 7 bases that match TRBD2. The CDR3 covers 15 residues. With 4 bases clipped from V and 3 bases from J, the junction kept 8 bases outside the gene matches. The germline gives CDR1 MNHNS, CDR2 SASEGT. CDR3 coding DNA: TGTGCCAGCAGTGGAGGCGGGGCGGGAGAAGAGACCCAGTACTTC. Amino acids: CASSGGGAGEETQYF.

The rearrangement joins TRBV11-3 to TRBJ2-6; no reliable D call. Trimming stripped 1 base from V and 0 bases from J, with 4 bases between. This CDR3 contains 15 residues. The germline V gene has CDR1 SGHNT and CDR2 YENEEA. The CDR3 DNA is TGTGCCAGCAGCTTAGGGGTCTCTGGGGCCAACGTCCTGACTTTC. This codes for CASSLGVSGANVLTF. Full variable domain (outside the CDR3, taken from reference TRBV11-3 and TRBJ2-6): EAGVVQSPRYKIIEKKQPVAFWCNPISGHNTLYWYLQNLGQGPELLIRYENEEAVDDSQLPKDRFSAERLKGVDSTLKIQPAELGDSAVYLCASSLGVSGANVLTFGAGSRLTVL.

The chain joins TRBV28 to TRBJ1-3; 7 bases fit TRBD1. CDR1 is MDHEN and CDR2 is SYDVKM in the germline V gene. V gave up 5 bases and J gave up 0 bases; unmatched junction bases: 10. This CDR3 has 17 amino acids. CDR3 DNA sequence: TGTGCCAGCAGTCCGCCGACAGGGACCCCCTCTGGAAACACCATATATTTT. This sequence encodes CASSPPTGTPSGNTIYF.

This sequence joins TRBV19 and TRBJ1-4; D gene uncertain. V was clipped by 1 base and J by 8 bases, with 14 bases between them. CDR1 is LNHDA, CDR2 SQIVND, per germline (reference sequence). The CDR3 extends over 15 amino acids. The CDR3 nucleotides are TGTGCCAGTAGTATAGGCGCAAGAAACGGCGAAAAACTGTTTTTT. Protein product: CASSIGARNGEKLFF.

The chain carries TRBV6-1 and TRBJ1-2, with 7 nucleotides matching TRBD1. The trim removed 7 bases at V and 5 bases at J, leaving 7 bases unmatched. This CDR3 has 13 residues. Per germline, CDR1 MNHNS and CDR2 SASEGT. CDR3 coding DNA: TGTGCCAGCACCTACGGACAGGAGTATGGCTACACCTTC. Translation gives CASTYGQEYGYTF.

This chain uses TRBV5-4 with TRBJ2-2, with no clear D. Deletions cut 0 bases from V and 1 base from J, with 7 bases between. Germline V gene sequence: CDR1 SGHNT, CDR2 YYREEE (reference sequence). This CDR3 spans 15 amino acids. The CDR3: CASSLGLENTGELFF. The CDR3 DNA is TGTGCCAGCAGCTTGGGGCTAGAGAACACCGGGGAGCTGTTTTTT.

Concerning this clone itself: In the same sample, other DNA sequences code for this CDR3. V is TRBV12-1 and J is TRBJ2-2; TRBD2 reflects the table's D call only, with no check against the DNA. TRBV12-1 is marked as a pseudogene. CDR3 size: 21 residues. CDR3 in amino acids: CASSVEASGGATVPNTGELFF. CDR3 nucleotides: TGTGCCAGCAGCGTTGAGGCTAGCGGGGGGGCGACCGTTCCGAACACCGGGGAGCTGTTTTTT.

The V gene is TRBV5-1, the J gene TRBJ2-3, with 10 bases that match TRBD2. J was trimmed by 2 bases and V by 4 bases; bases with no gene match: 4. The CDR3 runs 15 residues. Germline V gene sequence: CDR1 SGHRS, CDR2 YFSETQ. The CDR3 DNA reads TGCGCCAGCAGCGAGCTAGCGGGGGTCACAGATACGCAGTATTTT. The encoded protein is CASSELAGVTDTQYF.